Here is one T cell receptor beta chain with its context. TCRdb used MiXCR to reprocess the PCR reads, holding one entry per CDR3 protein. The sample holds 15,000 to 20,000 distinct CDR3 sequences, approximately 46% seen once. This sample was taken from a study of tumor-infiltrating lymphocytes in oesophageal squamous cell carcinoma. The CDR3 contains 15 residues. Trimming took 6 bases from V and 4 from J; bases not matched to a gene: 8. CDR1 is SGHTA, CDR2 FQGNSA, per germline. The origin of this receptor is a female donor with esophageal squamous cell carcinoma. The V and J genes are TRBV7-2 and TRBJ1-2; 10 bases fit TRBD1. Sample: blood. CDR3 bases: TGTGCCAGCAGGGGCCAGGGACAGGGGAGCTATGGCTACACCTTC. This codes for CASRGQGQGSYGYTF.